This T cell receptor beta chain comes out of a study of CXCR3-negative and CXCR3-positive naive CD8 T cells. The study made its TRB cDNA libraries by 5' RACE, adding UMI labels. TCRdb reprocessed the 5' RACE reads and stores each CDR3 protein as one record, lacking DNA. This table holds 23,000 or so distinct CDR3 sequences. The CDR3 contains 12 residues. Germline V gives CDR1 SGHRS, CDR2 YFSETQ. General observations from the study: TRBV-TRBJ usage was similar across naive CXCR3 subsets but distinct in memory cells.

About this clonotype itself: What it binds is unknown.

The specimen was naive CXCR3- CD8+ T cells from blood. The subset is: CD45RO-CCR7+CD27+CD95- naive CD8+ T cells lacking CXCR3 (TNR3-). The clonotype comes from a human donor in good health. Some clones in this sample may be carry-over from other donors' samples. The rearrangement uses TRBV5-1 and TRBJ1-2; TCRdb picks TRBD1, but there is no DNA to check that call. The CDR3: CASSLGQDNYTF.